These 29 T cell receptor beta chains were all obtained from the same sample, sequenced in a study of blood T cell repertoires in COVID-19. Sequencing was performed with immunoSEQ multiplex PCR; in TCRdb, only in-frame clones are kept and a portion is missing. The sample lists roughly 300,000 clones; about 93% were seen once. The sequenced sample consisted of PBMCs or T cells enriched from blood (not recorded which). The receptors were gathered from a woman in her 30s who had recovered from COVID-19.

CDR3 bases: TGTGCCAGCAGACGGACAGGGGATAGCTCCTACGAGCAGTACTTC. This encodes CASRRTGDSSYEQYF. The genes are TRBV7-2 and TRBJ2-7, with 9 bases that match TRBD1. Trimming removed 6 bases from V and 0 bases from J; junction bases left unmatched: 6. CDR3 length equals 15 residues. Germline CDR1 SGHTA, CDR2 FQGNSA. Using reference TRBV7-2 and TRBJ2-7 for the parts outside the CDR3, the full variable domain is GAGVSQSPSNKVTEKGKDVELRCDPISGHTALYWYRQSLGQGLEFLIYFQGNSAPDKSGLPSDRFSAERTGGSVSTLTIQRTQQEDSAVYLCASRRTGDSSYEQYFGPGTRLTVT.

The rearrangement joins TRBV30 to TRBJ2-1, with 11 bases aligning to TRBD2. This CDR3 has 16 residues. Losses at the gene ends were 2 bases for V and 9 bases for J; bases not matched to a gene: 12. Germline V gives CDR1 GTSNPN, CDR2 SVGIG (reference sequence). The CDR3 coding sequence is TGTGCCTGGAGTAGGGGACTCCTAGCGGGAGGCGGTGAGCAGTTCTTC. Its translation: CAWSRGLLAGGGEQFF.

The V gene is TRBV29-1, the J gene TRBJ2-7, with a tentative D call TRBD1 (5 bases). The CDR3 totals 15 residues. V was cut by 3 bases and J by 0 bases, with 15 bases left in between. The germline V gene has CDR1 SQVTM and CDR2 ANQGSEA. The CDR3 DNA sequence: TGCAGCGTTGATATCAGGCAGGGTCCCTCCTACGAGCAGTACTTC. Amino acid sequence: CSVDIRQGPSYEQYF.

The rearrangement joins TRBV5-4 to TRBJ1-1; D is uncertain. CDR3 size: 15 residues. V lost 1 base, J lost 4 bases, and 14 bases lay in between. Germline V gives CDR1 SGHNT, CDR2 YYREEE (reference sequence). The CDR3 sequence is CASSLKVDSVTEAFF. CDR3 nucleotides: TGTGCCAGCAGCTTGAAAGTGGATAGCGTCACTGAAGCTTTCTTT.

The genes are TRBV30 and TRBJ2-3, with 10 positions matching TRBD1. The CDR3 covers 16 residues. CDR1 and CDR2 (germline): GTSNPN, SVGIG (reference sequence). Losses at the gene ends were 2 bases for V and 0 bases for J; bases not matched to a gene: 5. CDR3 coding DNA: TGTGCCTGGAGTCGACAGGGGGCAAGGAGCACAGATACGCAGTATTTT. Translated: CAWSRQGARSTDTQYF.

The chain combines TRBV5-1 with TRBJ2-2, with a tentative D call TRBD1 (5 bases). From germline, CDR1 is SGHRS and CDR2 YFSETQ. CDR3 size: 14 residues. Trimming took 0 bases from V and 4 from J, leaving 7 bases between them. The CDR3: CASSLEGLTGELFF. CDR3 DNA sequence: TGCGCCAGCAGCTTGGAGGGGCTCACCGGGGAGCTGTTTTTT.

In this sample, this clone turned up a few times. This sample includes further DNA sequences coding for the same CDR3. The rearrangement links TRBV27 to TRBJ1-1, with TRBD1 matching over 7 bases. The CDR3 extends over 14 amino acids. Germline-derived CDR1 and CDR2 are MNHEY and SMNVEV (reference sequence). V lost 5 bases, J lost 4 bases, and 7 bases stayed unmatched. In DNA form, the CDR3 reads TGTGCCAGCAGTCCACGACAGGGTGGCACTGAAGCTTTCTTT. Its protein is CASSPRQGGTEAFF.

This sequence joins TRBV29-1 and TRBJ2-4; 8 nucleotides agree with TRBD2. V lost 5 bases and J lost 10; bases outside the gene matches: 4. The CDR3 has 11 amino acids. The germline CDR1 and CDR2 sequences are SQVTM and ANQGSEA. The DNA for the CDR3 is TGCAGCGTTAGGGAGCGGGAGATTCAGTACTTC. Translation gives CSVREREIQYF.

V usage is TRBV5-6 and J usage is TRBJ2-7; a possible D gene is TRBD1 (6 bases). CDR1 and CDR2 (germline): SGHDT, YYEEEE. V lost 4 bases to trimming and J lost 2 bases, with 16 bases between them. The CDR3 consists of 15 residues. CDR3 in amino acids: CASSPGQRGAYEQYF. The CDR3, as DNA: TGTGCCAGCAGCCCTGGACAGAGAGGTGCCTACGAGCAGTACTTC. The full variable domain, rest sourced from reference TRBV5-6 and TRBJ2-7, is DAGVTQSPTHLIKTRGQQVTLRCSPKSGHDTVSWYQQALGQGPQFIFQYYEEEERQRGNFPDRFSGHQFPNYSSELNVNALLLGDSALYLCASSPGQRGAYEQYFGPGTRLTVT.

Written as DNA, the CDR3 is TGTGCCAGCAGCTTTTCGCGGAGGGGTACAGATACGCAGTATTTT. Translation: CASSFSRRGTDTQYF. The J gene is TRBJ2-3, the V gene TRBV7-2; TRBD2 is a possible D gene (6 bases). Germline V gives CDR1 SGHTA, CDR2 FQGNSA. V lost 3 bases, J lost 3 bases, and 13 bases lay in between. The CDR3 is 15 residues long.

This clone was detected only once. V is TRBV21-1 and J is TRBJ2-3; the table assigns TRBD2, which was not confirmed against the DNA. TRBV21-1 is annotated as a pseudogene. The CDR3 is 15 residues long. CDR3 region: CASSTASGSTDTQYF. DNA for the CDR3: TGTGCCAGCAGCACGGCTAGCGGGAGCACAGATACGCAGTATTTT.

This rearrangement joins TRBV6-1 to TRBJ2-5; TRBD1 agrees at 9 bases. Germline V lookup: CDR1 MNHNS, CDR2 SASEGT. The trim removed 2 bases at V and 4 bases at J, leaving 14 bases unmatched. This CDR3 has 18 amino acids. CDR3 amino acids: CASSESRPGTGRPETQYF. The CDR3 region has the DNA TGTGCCAGCAGTGAATCAAGGCCGGGGACAGGGAGGCCAGAGACCCAGTACTTC.

V and J are TRBV19 and TRBJ2-4; 13 nucleotides align to TRBD2. CDR3 length: 16 residues. Per the germline V gene, CDR1 is LNHDA and CDR2 is SQIVND (reference sequence). V was clipped by 5 bases and J by 9 bases; unmatched bases: 10. The CDR3 sequence: CASSGTGTSGTSIQYF. The CDR3 nucleotides read TGTGCCAGTAGTGGCACAGGGACTAGCGGGACCAGCATTCAGTACTTC.

The chain links TRBV7-2 to TRBJ1-6; D is possibly TRBD1 (6 bases). V was cut by 1 base and J by 7 bases, with 17 bases left in between. The CDR3 runs 17 residues. Germline CDR1 and CDR2: SGHTA and FQGNSA. The CDR3 sequence: CASSLERDYRVNSPLHF. In DNA, the CDR3 is TGTGCCAGCAGCTTAGAGAGGGATTACAGGGTGAATTCACCCCTCCACTTT.

The chain has TRBV4-2 and TRBJ1-6; a possible D gene is TRBD1 (6 bases). Germline V gene data show CDR1 as LGHNA and CDR2 as YNFKEQ. There are 17 residues in the CDR3. V shed 3 bases and J shed 0 bases, with 12 bases lying between them. In DNA, the CDR3 is TGTGCCAGCAGCCAGGACAGCTCAAGCTCCTATAATTCACCCCTCCACTTT. Translating it yields CASSQDSSSSYNSPLHF.

The CDR3 region has the DNA TGTGCCAGTAGTACCAACTCCGGGGAGACCCAGTACTTC. Its protein is CASSTNSGETQYF. The chain recombines TRBV19 with TRBJ2-5; D call uncertain. This CDR3 has 13 amino acids. V was cut by 4 bases and J by 5 bases, with 11 bases left in between. CDR1 is LNHDA, CDR2 SQIVND, per germline (reference sequence).

V usage is TRBV5-1 and J usage is TRBJ2-5; D remains ambiguous. Trimming removed 6 bases at V and 1 base at J, with 4 bases between. The CDR3 is made up of 11 amino acids. Germline CDR1 and CDR2: SGHRS and YFSETQ. CDR3 sequence (DNA): TGCGCCAGCACCATCCAAGAGACCCAGTACTTC. As protein: CASTIQETQYF.

This chain joins TRBV10-1 and TRBJ2-7; possibly TRBD1 for D (6 bases). V was pared by 8 bases and J by 3 bases, with 17 bases between. Germline V gives CDR1 WNHNN, CDR2 SYGVQD (reference sequence). The CDR3 is made up of 14 amino acids. CDR3 residues: CASRGFGTNYEQYF. Here the CDR3 DNA reads TGCGCCAGCCGGGGTTTTGGGACAAACTACGAGCAGTACTTC.

This rearrangement joins TRBV7-2 to TRBJ1-5; possible D gene TRBD1, 6 bases. This CDR3 contains 15 residues. V shed 1 base and J shed 4 bases, with 11 bases lying between them. Germline V lookup: CDR1 SGHTA, CDR2 FQGNSA. CDR3 in amino acids: CASSLGGGQNQPQHF. CDR3 bases: TGTGCCAGCAGCTTAGGGGGCGGACAGAATCAGCCCCAGCATTTT.

The V call is TRBV28, the J call TRBJ1-4, with a tentative D call TRBD1 (6 bases). V was pared by 10 bases and J by 2 bases, with 17 bases between. In germline, CDR1 is MDHEN, CDR2 SYDVKM. The CDR3 is 15 amino acids. The CDR3 DNA follows: TGTGCCACCAAACAGGGAGGGACGACTAATGAAAAACTGTTTTTT. It codes for CATKQGGTTNEKLFF. Drawing the rest from reference TRBV28 and TRBJ1-4, the complete variable domain is DVKVTQSSRYLVKRTGEKVFLECVQDMDHENMFWYRQDPGLGLRLIYFSYDVKMKEKGDIPEGYSVSREKKERFSLILESASTNQTSMYLCATKQGGTTNEKLFFGSGTQLSVL.

The rearrangement uses TRBV7-3 and TRBJ1-3; D is ambiguous. V dropped 0 bases and J dropped 2 bases, with 8 bases sitting between them. This CDR3 is 15 amino acids long. Germline V gene lookup returns CDR1 SGHTA and CDR2 FQGTGA. CDR3 sequence reads: CASSLTGSPGNTIYF. The CDR3 DNA sequence: TGTGCCAGCAGCTTAACCGGGTCACCTGGAAACACCATATATTTT.

The chain joins TRBV28 to TRBJ1-4; 8 bases map to TRBD1. This CDR3 spans 14 amino acids. The germline gives CDR1 MDHEN, CDR2 SYDVKM. After removal of 8 bases from V and 0 bases from J, the junction contained 2 bases not matched to a gene. CDR3 nucleotide sequence: TGTGCCAGCCAGGGGGCCGCAACTAATGAAAAACTGTTTTTT. Translating it yields CASQGAATNEKLFF.

The gene calls are TRBV7-9 and TRBJ2-3, with 8 positions matching TRBD1. J gave up 2 bases and V 5 bases, and 9 bases lay outside the gene matches. CDR1 and CDR2 (germline): SEHNR, FQNEAQ (reference sequence). The CDR3 contains 16 residues. The CDR3: CASSPSQGADTDTQYF. In DNA form, the CDR3 reads TGTGCCAGCAGCCCAAGTCAGGGGGCCGACACAGATACGCAGTATTTT.

The chain couples TRBV19 to TRBJ1-1; D might be TRBD1 (6 bases). In germline, CDR1 is LNHDA, CDR2 SQIVND (reference sequence). V was cut by 4 bases and J by 1 base, with 10 bases left in between. The CDR3 spans 14 residues. Here the CDR3 reads CASSKDRSNTEAFF. For the CDR3, the DNA is TGTGCCAGTAGTAAGGACAGATCGAACACTGAAGCTTTCTTT.

The chain recombines TRBV7-9 with TRBJ2-7, with 7 positions matching TRBD1. The V gene end was trimmed by 5 bases and the J gene end by 5 bases; junction bases not matched to a gene: 12. The V gene's germline CDR1 is SEHNR and CDR2 FQNEAQ (reference sequence). This CDR3 has 15 residues. In DNA, the CDR3 is TGTGCCAGCAGCCCCAACGGGTGGCAGGGGGACGAGCAGTACTTC. It yields the protein CASSPNGWQGDEQYF.

This sequence joins TRBV28 and TRBJ1-2; a weak D match, TRBD1 (5 bases). V was trimmed by 5 bases and J by 5 bases, leaving 21 bases between them. The CDR3 runs 16 residues. CDR1 and CDR2 (germline): MDHEN, SYDVKM. CDR3 protein: CASSVGRQPIGYGYTF. The CDR3 coding sequence is TGTGCCAGCAGTGTGGGCCGACAGCCTATAGGTTATGGCTACACCTTC.

This chain links TRBV29-1 with TRBJ1-1, with D maybe TRBD1 (5 bases). V was cut by 5 bases and J by 1 base, with 8 bases left in between. The CDR3 runs to 12 residues. Germline V gene data show CDR1 as SQVTM and CDR2 as ANQGSEA. The CDR3 protein is CSVRGWNTEAFF. The CDR3 nucleotides are TGCAGCGTTCGGGGGTGGAACACTGAAGCTTTCTTT.

This chain uses TRBV9 with TRBJ1-1, with D possibly TRBD1 on 5 matching bases. With 7 bases removed from V and 7 bases from J, the gap between germline ends came to 17 bases. The germline V gene encodes CDR1 SGDLS and CDR2 YYNGEE. This CDR3 has 13 amino acids. CDR3 coding DNA: TGTGCCAGCCTCCCAGACGGGGGGAGTGAAGCTTTCTTT. It specifies CASLPDGGSEAFF.

The chain combines TRBV3-1 (or the pseudogene TRBV3-2) with TRBJ2-7; no definite D call. CDR3 length: 15 amino acids. V lost 4 bases and J 1 base, leaving 14 bases between the germline ends. Germline-derived CDR1 and CDR2 are LGHDT and YNNKEL (reference sequence). In DNA, the CDR3 is TGTGCCAGCAGCCCATCCTGGGCAGCATCCTACGAGCAGTACTTC. Its protein product is CASSPSWAASYEQYF.